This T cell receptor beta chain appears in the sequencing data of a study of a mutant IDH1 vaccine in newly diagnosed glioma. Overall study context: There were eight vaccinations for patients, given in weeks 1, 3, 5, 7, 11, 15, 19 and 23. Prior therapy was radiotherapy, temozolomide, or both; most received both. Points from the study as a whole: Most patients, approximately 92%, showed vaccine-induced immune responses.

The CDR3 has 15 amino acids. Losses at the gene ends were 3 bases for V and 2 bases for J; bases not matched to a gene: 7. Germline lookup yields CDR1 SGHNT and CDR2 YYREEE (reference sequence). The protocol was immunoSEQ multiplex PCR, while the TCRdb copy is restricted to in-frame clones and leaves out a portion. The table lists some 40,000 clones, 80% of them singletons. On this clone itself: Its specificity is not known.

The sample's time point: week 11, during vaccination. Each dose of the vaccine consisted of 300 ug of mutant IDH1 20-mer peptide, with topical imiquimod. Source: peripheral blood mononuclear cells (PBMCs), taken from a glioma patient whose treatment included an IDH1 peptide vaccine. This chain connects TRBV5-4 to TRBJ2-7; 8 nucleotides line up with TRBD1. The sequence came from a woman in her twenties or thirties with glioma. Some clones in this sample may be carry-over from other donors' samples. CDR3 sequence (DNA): TGTGCCAGCAGCTCTCCCAGGGGGCAGGCCTACGAGCAGTACTTC. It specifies CASSSPRGQAYEQYF. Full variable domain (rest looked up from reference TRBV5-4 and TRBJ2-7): ETGVTQSPTHLIKTRGQQVTLRCSSQSGHNTVSWYQQALGQGPQFIFQYYREEENGRGNFPPRFSGLQFPNYSSELNVNALELDDSALYLCASSSPRGQAYEQYFGPGTRLTVT.